The rows below give T cell receptor beta chains drawn from one sample of a study of molecular identifiers for immune sequencing clone quantification. TCRdb passed the PCR reads through MiXCR, listing each CDR3 protein once. The sample lists hundreds of thousands of distinct CDR3 sequences; about 25% were seen once. Sequencing was done on a sample of naive CD8+ T cells from blood, with Jurkat cell RNA spiked in. Every receptor here comes from a human donor in good health. Some libraries in this study had Jurkat cell RNA spiked in. Each CDR3 is given with its conserved first and last residue. Each record gives: CDR3 protein, CDR3 DNA, D gene, clone size, J gene, V gene. A D gene is named only where the DNA matches it firmly. Part of the rows lack a size; the others show once, few, many or a class for expanded clones.

CDR3: CASSKLITGTDTQYF
DNA: TGTGCCAGCAGTAAACTAATCACGGGGACAGATACGCAGTATTTT
D: NA
size: many
J: TRBJ2-3
V: TRBV2

CDR3: CASRSPDALGEQYF
DNA: TGTGCCAGCAGATCCCCGGACGCCTTAGGGGAGCAGTACTTC
D: NA
size: few
J: TRBJ2-7
V: TRBV7-9

CDR3: CASSPRDSTYEQYF
DNA: TGTGCCAGCAGCCCGCGGGACAGCACCTACGAGCAGTACTTC
D: NA
size: many
J: TRBJ2-7
V: TRBV7-9

CDR3: CASGTWPRARETQYF
DNA: TGTGCCAGCGGTACTTGGCCTAGGGCACGAGAGACCCAGTACTTC
D: NA
size: NA
J: TRBJ2-5
V: TRBV12-3/TRBV12-4

CDR3: CSARHLTTSGMGGILRETQYF
DNA: TGCAGTGCTAGACATCTAACGACTAGCGGGATGGGGGGCATCCTCCGTGAGACCCAGTACTTC
D: TRBD2
size: few
J: TRBJ2-5
V: TRBV20-1

CDR3: CASSVTTGKTEAFF
DNA: TGTGCCAGCAGCGTAACCACGGGGAAGACTGAAGCTTTCTTT
D: NA
size: NA
J: TRBJ1-1
V: TRBV9

CDR3: CSALAGARTFYNSPLHF
DNA: TGCAGTGCTTTGGCCGGCGCGCGAACTTTTTATAATTCACCCCTCCACTTT
D: NA
size: NA
J: TRBJ1-6
V: TRBV20-1

CDR3: CASSLATSPASYEQYF
DNA: TGTGCCAGCAGCTTAGCCACCAGCCCGGCGTCATACGAGCAGTACTTC
D: NA
size: NA
J: TRBJ2-7
V: TRBV13

CDR3: CASSAGDLNTVAFF
DNA: TGTGCCAGCAGCGCAGGGGACCTTAACACTGTAGCTTTCTTT
D: NA
size: NA
J: TRBJ1-1
V: TRBV9

CDR3: CASSLEGDNYGYTF
DNA: TGTGCCAGCAGTTTAGAGGGGGATAACTATGGCTACACCTTC
D: NA
size: NA
J: TRBJ1-2
V: TRBV12-3/TRBV12-4

CDR3: CSVGGHEQYF
DNA: TGCAGCGTTGGGGGTCACGAGCAGTACTTC
D: NA
size: many
J: TRBJ2-7
V: TRBV29-1

CDR3: CASSIAGRARVGELFF
DNA: TGTGCCAGTAGTATAGCGGGAAGGGCACGAGTCGGGGAGCTGTTTTTT
D: NA
size: many
J: TRBJ2-2
V: TRBV19

CDR3: CASRGQRPSGNTIYF
DNA: TGTGCCAGCAGGGGACAGAGACCCTCTGGAAACACCATATATTTT
D: TRBD1
size: NA
J: TRBJ1-3
V: TRBV12-3/TRBV12-4

CDR3: CASSFGIAGGSWETQYF
DNA: TGTGCCAGCAGCTTCGGAATAGCGGGCGGCTCGTGGGAGACCCAGTACTTC
D: TRBD2
size: NA
J: TRBJ2-5
V: TRBV7-9

CDR3: CASSLEQGGIYEQYF
DNA: TGTGCCAGCAGCTTAGAACAGGGGGGAATCTACGAGCAGTACTTC
D: TRBD1
size: many
J: TRBJ2-7
V: TRBV7-9

CDR3: CAWSVPTGVISLETQYF
DNA: TGTGCCTGGAGTGTACCGACAGGGGTTATAAGTTTGGAGACCCAGTACTTC
D: TRBD1
size: few
J: TRBJ2-5
V: TRBV30

CDR3: CSASNRGRFNTGELFF
DNA: TGCAGTGCTTCGAACAGGGGGCGGTTCAACACCGGGGAGCTGTTTTTT
D: TRBD1
size: many
J: TRBJ2-2
V: TRBV20-1

CDR3: CASSTRLSGTGGQETQYF
DNA: TGTGCCAGCAGCACCCGTTTATCCGGGACAGGGGGACAGGAGACCCAGTACTTC
D: TRBD1
size: many
J: TRBJ2-5
V: TRBV7-9

CDR3: CASSPRTSAPDTQYF
DNA: TGTGCCAGCAGTCCCCGGACTAGCGCTCCAGATACGCAGTATTTT
D: TRBD2
size: NA
J: TRBJ2-3
V: TRBV27

CDR3: CASIKEDLRRSGANVLTF
DNA: TGTGCCAGCATCAAAGAGGACTTGAGGCGCTCTGGGGCCAACGTCCTGACTTTC
D: NA
size: few
J: TRBJ2-6
V: TRBV28

CDR3: CASSHGGVQKLFF
DNA: TGTGCCAGCAGCCACGGGGGAGTCCAAAAACTGTTTTTT
D: NA
size: NA
J: TRBJ1-4
V: TRBV14

CDR3: CASSSFGTEAFF
DNA: TGTGCCAGCAGCTCCTTCGGCACTGAAGCTTTCTTT
D: NA
size: many
J: TRBJ1-1
V: TRBV7-9

CDR3: CSASSTAGEQYF
DNA: TGCAGTGCTTCTTCGACAGCCGGCGAGCAGTACTTC
D: NA
size: many
J: TRBJ2-7
V: TRBV20-1

CDR3: CASSPSTGTNYGYTF
DNA: TGTGCCAGCAGCCCTTCGACAGGAACTAACTATGGCTACACCTTC
D: NA
size: NA
J: TRBJ1-2
V: TRBV7-9

CDR3: CASSVLGGTEAFF
DNA: TGTGCCAGCAGCGTATTGGGGGGCACTGAAGCTTTCTTT
D: NA
size: many
J: TRBJ1-1
V: TRBV9

CDR3: CASSPAATNEKLFF
DNA: TGTGCCAGCAGCCCCGCGGCAACTAATGAAAAACTGTTTTTT
D: NA
size: many
J: TRBJ1-4
V: TRBV7-9